The 16 T cell receptor beta chains given below trace back to one sample, sequenced in a study of cytomegalovirus exposure and HLA in healthy donors. 13 Jbeta primers and 60 Vbeta primers were used for the PCR. Method: immunoSEQ multiplex PCR; TCRdb's copy keeps in-frame clones and lacks some. The table includes more than 110,000 clones, 73% detected once. Sequencing was done on a sample of PBMCs. Every receptor here comes from a middle-aged woman in good health and CMV-seronegative.

This clone was counted only a few times. The identical CDR3 is also encoded by other nucleotide sequences in the sample. The chain carries TRBV5-6 and TRBJ1-4, with 10 bases lining up with TRBD1. Looked up from germline, CDR1 is SGHDT and CDR2 is YYEEEE. The V and J ends lost 0 bases and 7 bases, in that order; junction bases with no gene match: 6. The CDR3 contains 16 residues. The CDR3 region has the DNA TGTGCCAGCAGCTTGGCCTCGTGGACAGGGGGTGAAAAACTGTTTTTT. Its protein product is CASSLASWTGGEKLFF.

The V call is TRBV4-2, the J call TRBJ1-6, with D possibly TRBD1 on 6 matching bases. The CDR3 covers 16 residues. CDR1 LGHNA and CDR2 YNFKEQ come from the germline V gene. V lost 0 bases and J lost 6, with 12 bases in between. The CDR3 sequence: CASSQEFGTPNSPLHF. Here the CDR3 DNA reads TGTGCCAGCAGCCAAGAATTCGGGACACCTAATTCACCCCTCCACTTT.

The chain joins TRBV2 to TRBJ1-4; 8 bases are a match to TRBD1. The CDR3 runs 13 residues. Germline V lookup: CDR1 SNHLY, CDR2 FYNNEI. Trimming removed 7 bases from V and 8 bases from J; junction bases left unmatched: 6. The CDR3 region has the DNA TGTGCCAGCAATGGACAGGGTTTGGAAAAACTGTTTTTT. Amino acids: CASNGQGLEKLFF.

The chain combines TRBV18 with TRBJ2-1; D may be TRBD1 (5 bases). Germline values: CDR1 KGHSH, CDR2 LQKENI. This CDR3 is built from 14 residues. Trimming took 3 bases from V and 5 from J, leaving 11 bases between them. The CDR3 region has the DNA TGTGCCAGCTCACCTACGGACACAGACAATGAGCAGTTCTTC. It translates to CASSPTDTDNEQFF. The variable domain in full, completed from reference TRBV18 and TRBJ2-1, reads NAGVMQNPRHLVRRRGQEARLRCSPMKGHSHVYWYRQLPEEGLKFMVYLQKENIIDESGMPKERFSAEFPKEGPSILRIQQVVRGDSAAYFCASSPTDTDNEQFFGPGTRLTVL.

Written as DNA, the CDR3 is TGTGCCAGCAGTCCTCGGGGAGCGGGCCACAATGAGCAGTTCTTC. It translates to CASSPRGAGHNEQFF. The chain has TRBV28 and TRBJ2-1; a weak D match, TRBD2 (6 bases). Germline lookup yields CDR1 MDHEN and CDR2 SYDVKM. There are 15 residues in the CDR3. Trimming took off 5 bases at V and 5 bases at J, with 16 bases between the two ends.

The chain has TRBV5-4 and TRBJ2-3; TRBD2 might be the D (5 bases). CDR1 and CDR2 (germline): SGHNT, YYREEE (reference sequence). V was shortened by 2 bases and J by 8 bases, with 12 bases between the two germline ends. The CDR3 is 13 amino acids. DNA for the CDR3: TGTGCCAGCAGCTTTGGCGGGCTGGGTACGCAGTATTTT. It encodes CASSFGGLGTQYF.

This chain uses TRBV7-2 with TRBJ2-2, with D uncertain. From germline, CDR1 is SGHTA and CDR2 FQGNSA. With 0 bases removed from V and 6 bases from J, the gap between germline ends came to 8 bases. This CDR3 has 14 amino acids. The CDR3 bases are TGTGCCAGCAGCTTAGCGCTTGACTCCGGGGAGCTGTTTTTT. As protein: CASSLALDSGELFF.

Worth noting for this clone: The junction departs from germline at one end; a sequencing error may be responsible. The chain combines TRBV6-5 with TRBJ1-2; 7 bases align to TRBD1. The CDR3 is made up of 14 amino acids. Germline assignment: CDR1 MNHEY and CDR2 SVGAGI. Here the CDR3 DNA reads TGTGCCAGCTCCGGAAGCCGGGACAGCCTCCAACTCAACTTC. Translation: CASSGSRDSLQLNF.

The V call is TRBV4-2, the J call TRBJ2-1; D might be TRBD2 (6 bases). Germline values: CDR1 LGHNA, CDR2 YNFKEQ. Trimming shortened V by 4 bases and J by 2 bases, and 24 bases separated the two germline ends. The CDR3 sequence is 19 residues long. The CDR3 DNA is TGTGCCAGCAGCCCGTCCAGGACGGGGTCCGGGGGAGCCTACAATGAGCAGTTCTTC. Amino acid sequence: CASSPSRTGSGGAYNEQFF.

This chain connects TRBV13 to TRBJ2-5; 7 bases match TRBD2. Germline loops: CDR1 PRHDT, CDR2 FYEKMQ (reference sequence). V was pared by 0 bases and J by 5 bases, with 9 bases of the junction left unmatched. The CDR3 is 16 amino acids. The CDR3 sequence is CASSLGAGGGVETQYF. As DNA, the CDR3 is TGTGCCAGCAGCTTAGGGGCAGGCGGGGGTGTGGAGACCCAGTACTTC.

This clone was counted between two and nine times. The chain combines TRBV28 with TRBJ1-1; D perhaps matches TRBD1 (6 bases). From germline, CDR1 is MDHEN and CDR2 SYDVKM. V was clipped by 2 bases and J by 0 bases, with 10 bases between them. The CDR3 has 15 residues. CDR3 residues: CASSLPRGMNTEAFF. CDR3 coding DNA: TGTGCCAGCAGTTTACCCAGGGGCATGAACACTGAAGCTTTCTTT.

This clone was recorded a few times. The chain employs TRBV6-6 and TRBJ1-1; possible D gene TRBD1, 6 bases. Germline CDR1 and CDR2: MNHNY and SVGAGI (reference sequence). Trimming removed 5 bases from V and 0 bases from J, with 13 bases in between. The CDR3 runs to 15 residues. The CDR3 spells CASSRGGTMNTEAFF. CDR3 nucleotide sequence: TGTGCCAGCAGTCGAGGGGGTACTATGAACACTGAAGCTTTCTTT.

This clone occurred a few times. The sample contains more than one DNA sequence encoding this CDR3. The chain combines TRBV5-1 with TRBJ1-1, with 8 bases identical to TRBD1. This CDR3 has 16 amino acids. Germline V lookup: CDR1 SGHRS, CDR2 YFSETQ. With V trimmed by 0 bases and J by 0 bases, 4 bases remained unmatched. The CDR3 bases are TGCGCCAGCAGCTTGGGCCAGGGGGCCATGAACACTGAAGCTTTCTTT. As protein: CASSLGQGAMNTEAFF.

This sequence joins TRBV5-4 and TRBJ1-1; possibly TRBD1 for D (6 bases). Germline CDR1 reads SGHNT; CDR2 reads YYREEE (reference sequence). The CDR3 loop spans 11 amino acids. V was trimmed by 4 bases and J by 6 bases, leaving 7 bases between them. The chain's CDR3 is CASSQGSEAFF. CDR3 bases: TGTGCCAGCAGCCAGGGGTCTGAAGCTTTCTTT. The complete variable domain, with remaining parts taken from reference TRBV5-4 and TRBJ1-1, reads ETGVTQSPTHLIKTRGQQVTLRCSSQSGHNTVSWYQQALGQGPQFIFQYYREEENGRGNFPPRFSGLQFPNYSSELNVNALELDDSALYLCASSQGSEAFFGQGTRLTVV.

This sequence joins TRBV7-3 and TRBJ2-2; D perhaps matches TRBD2 (5 bases). Trimming shortened V by 1 base and J by 6 bases, and 21 bases separated the two germline ends. The CDR3 is 18 amino acids. CDR1 is SGHTA, CDR2 FQGTGA, per germline. CDR3 bases: TGTGCCAGCAGCTTAAATGTTCGCGGGCCCACGTTTTCCGGGGAGCTGTTTTTT. Translating it yields CASSLNVRGPTFSGELFF.

This chain connects TRBV6-1 to TRBJ2-7; D is possibly TRBD1 (5 bases). V shed 7 bases and J shed 4 bases, with 8 bases lying between them. The CDR3 spans 11 residues. Germline lookup yields CDR1 MNHNS and CDR2 SASEGT. The CDR3 coding sequence is TGTGCCAGCATGAAGGGGTACGAGCAGTACGTC. It specifies CASMKGYEQYV.